This T cell receptor beta chain stems from a study of T-cell reconstitution after alpha-beta-depleted transplantation in children. Molecular barcoding with unique molecular identifiers was used for the TCRbeta library. Each CDR3 protein gets one entry after TCRdb re-called the PCR reads with MiXCR. The repertoire has around 600,000 distinct CDR3 sequences, about 10% of them found once; the top ten carry around 4%. This clonotype appeared a few times. The receptor was isolated from a human donor who donated a stem cell graft to a child with acute myeloid leukemia. The sequenced sample was PBMCs from the stem cell graft donor, obtained from the stem cell graft.

The CDR3 nucleotides are TGTGCCAGCGGGGGGACAGGGGAGACCTACGAGCAGTACTTC. Its translation is CASGGTGETYEQYF. V is TRBV27 and J is TRBJ2-7; the match to TRBD1 covers 10 bases. The length of the CDR3 is 14 residues. The V gene's germline CDR1 is MNHEY and CDR2 SMNVEV (reference sequence). The V and J ends lost 8 bases and 2 bases, in that order; junction bases with no gene match: 6.